Listed below are T cell receptor beta chains from one sample, sequenced in a study of T cells in localized non-small cell lung cancer. Profiling relied on immunoSEQ multiplex PCR, and the TCRdb table lists in-frame clones only, not all of them. The sample includes approximately 60,000 clones, 90% of them seen just once. The material sequenced was peripheral blood, taken before any cancer treatment. The source is a woman aged 35 to 75 with stage I lung adenocarcinoma. Each CDR3 is given with its conserved first and last residue. Each record gives: D gene, clone size, J gene, V gene, CDR3 protein. A D gene is named only where the DNA matches it firmly. Where a row states a size, it is once, few, many or the class of an expanded clone; other rows omit it.

d_gene: .; abundance: .; j_gene: TRBJ1-4; v_gene: TRBV5-6; CDR3aa: CASSRSGTPMGEKLFF
d_gene: .; abundance: .; j_gene: TRBJ2-3; v_gene: TRBV5-1; CDR3aa: CASSLNGNPDTQYF
d_gene: TRBD1; abundance: .; j_gene: TRBJ1-2; v_gene: TRBV28; CDR3aa: CASSRGQGVYGYTF
d_gene: .; abundance: .; j_gene: TRBJ2-1; v_gene: TRBV2; CDR3aa: CASRDWSSYNEQFF
d_gene: .; abundance: .; j_gene: TRBJ2-2; v_gene: TRBV7-8; CDR3aa: CASSLVGNTGELFF
d_gene: TRBD1; abundance: once; j_gene: TRBJ2-3; v_gene: TRBV28; CDR3aa: CASSLQTGGTDTQYF
d_gene: TRBD1; abundance: once; j_gene: TRBJ1-1; v_gene: TRBV18; CDR3aa: CASSLGQGLDTEAFF
d_gene: .; abundance: .; j_gene: TRBJ2-3; v_gene: TRBV7-9; CDR3aa: CASSLALPSSDTQYF
d_gene: .; abundance: .; j_gene: TRBJ1-5; v_gene: TRBV15; CDR3aa: CATSRDTGAQGQPQHF
d_gene: .; abundance: .; j_gene: TRBJ2-1; v_gene: TRBV20-1; CDR3aa: CSARPSNEQFF
d_gene: .; abundance: .; j_gene: TRBJ2-5; v_gene: TRBV9; CDR3aa: CASSVGTVDGETQYF
d_gene: .; abundance: .; j_gene: TRBJ1-1; v_gene: TRBV5-1; CDR3aa: CASSLALGTEAFF
d_gene: .; abundance: .; j_gene: TRBJ1-2; v_gene: TRBV27; CDR3aa: CASSLGVGIFGYTF
d_gene: .; abundance: .; j_gene: TRBJ2-5; v_gene: TRBV7-6; CDR3aa: CASSPQTGETQYF
d_gene: .; abundance: .; j_gene: TRBJ2-7; v_gene: TRBV19; CDR3aa: CASQSDTFEQYF
d_gene: .; abundance: once; j_gene: TRBJ2-7; v_gene: TRBV2; CDR3aa: CASSVPPVSYEQYF
d_gene: TRBD1; abundance: .; j_gene: TRBJ1-1; v_gene: TRBV4-2; CDR3aa: CASSLGTDGLFGTEAFF
d_gene: .; abundance: .; j_gene: TRBJ2-1; v_gene: TRBV7-6; CDR3aa: CASSLESSNEQFF
d_gene: .; abundance: .; j_gene: TRBJ1-2; v_gene: TRBV6-1; CDR3aa: CASSPSRGESYGYTF
d_gene: .; abundance: .; j_gene: TRBJ1-1; v_gene: TRBV13; CDR3aa: CASSFGDDRAMNTEAFF
d_gene: TRBD1; abundance: few; j_gene: TRBJ1-2; v_gene: TRBV19; CDR3aa: CASSPQTGTYGYTF
d_gene: .; abundance: once; j_gene: TRBJ1-4; v_gene: TRBV11-2; CDR3aa: CASSPLGHYNEKLFF
d_gene: .; abundance: .; j_gene: TRBJ1-4; v_gene: TRBV7-9; CDR3aa: CASSPRESGEKLFF
d_gene: .; abundance: .; j_gene: TRBJ1-2; v_gene: TRBV7-2; CDR3aa: CASSLAAEDYGYTF
d_gene: .; abundance: .; j_gene: TRBJ2-3; v_gene: TRBV5-1; CDR3aa: CASSFKTDTQYF
d_gene: .; abundance: once; j_gene: TRBJ1-1; v_gene: TRBV5-6; CDR3aa: CASSFGRGSTEAFF
d_gene: .; abundance: .; j_gene: TRBJ2-3; v_gene: TRBV10-1; CDR3aa: CASSERGDTDTQYF